These T cell receptor beta chains were read from a single sample in a study of cytomegalovirus exposure and HLA in healthy donors. Using immunoSEQ multiplex PCR, the repertoire was profiled, and TCRdb retains in-frame clones only, with some absent. In the table there are under 200,000 clones, approximately 70% of which are singletons. Sequencing was done on a sample of PBMCs. These receptors were taken from a woman in her twenties or thirties in good health and CMV-seronegative. Each CDR3 is given with its conserved first and last residue. A D gene is named only where the DNA matches it firmly. Clone size is stated in some rows and not others, as once, few, many or a class when expanded.

J: TRBJ1-1; size: NA; length: 13; D: NA; V: TRBV5-6; DNA: TGTGCCAGCAGCACCAGGGGCGCCACCGGAGCTTTCTTT; CDR3: CASSTRGATGAFF
J: TRBJ1-2; size: NA; length: 14; D: NA; V: TRBV2; DNA: TGTGCCAGCACTGGGACAACGTATCGCGGTGGCTACACCTTC; CDR3: CASTGTTYRGGYTF
J: TRBJ2-2; size: NA; length: 14; D: NA; V: TRBV5-4; DNA: TGTGCCAGTCGAGGACAGAATCCGACCGGGGAGCTGTTTTTT; CDR3: CASRGQNPTGELFF
J: TRBJ1-2; size: few; length: 14; D: TRBD1; V: TRBV6-5; DNA: TGTGCCAGCAGTAAGAAACAGGGGCACTATGGCTACACCTTC; CDR3: CASSKKQGHYGYTF
J: TRBJ1-2; size: NA; length: 15; D: NA; V: TRBV19; DNA: TGTGCCAGTGGATCAAACCGACAGGAGTACTATGGCTACACCTTC; CDR3: CASGSNRQEYYGYTF
J: TRBJ1-1; size: NA; length: 15; D: TRBD1; V: TRBV10-3; DNA: TGTGCCATCAGTGAGTCTGGGACAGGGGTTACTGAAGCTTTCTTT; CDR3: CAISESGTGVTEAFF
J: TRBJ1-5; size: NA; length: 14; D: NA; V: TRBV7-2; DNA: TGTGCCAGCAGCCTACACCAGACAGCCCAGCCCCAGCATTTT; CDR3: CASSLHQTAQPQHF
J: TRBJ1-1; size: NA; length: 14; D: TRBD1; V: TRBV18; DNA: TGTGCCAGCTCACGACAGGGACAAAACACTGAAGCTTTCTTT; CDR3: CASSRQGQNTEAFF
J: TRBJ1-2; size: few; length: 16; D: TRBD1; V: TRBV10-3; DNA: TGTGCCATCAGTGACGGGACAGCTATAAACTCGGATGGCTACACCTTC; CDR3: CAISDGTAINSDGYTF
J: TRBJ1-6; size: NA; length: 14; D: TRBD1; V: TRBV15; DNA: TGTGCCTCGAAACAGGGGGGATTTGCTTCACCCCTCCACTTT; CDR3: CASKQGGFASPLHF
J: TRBJ1-4; size: NA; length: 14; D: NA; V: TRBV12-5; DNA: TGTGCTAGTGGCCGGGGGGAGGGTGAGGAAAAACTGTTTTTT; CDR3: CASGRGEGEEKLFF
J: TRBJ1-6; size: NA; length: 15; D: NA; V: TRBV5-5; DNA: TGTGCCAGCAGCTTGGGTTGGCAGGGCGGTTCACCCCTCCACTTT; CDR3: CASSLGWQGGSPLHF
J: TRBJ1-2; size: few; length: 14; D: NA; V: TRBV5-6; DNA: TGTGCCAGCAGCTTGTTAACAGTTAACTATGGCTACACCTTC; CDR3: CASSLLTVNYGYTF
J: TRBJ1-6; size: NA; length: 15; D: NA; V: TRBV5-8; DNA: TGTGCCAGCAGCTTGGGACTACTAAAGAATTCACCCCTCCACTTT; CDR3: CASSLGLLKNSPLHF
J: TRBJ1-6; size: NA; length: 14; D: TRBD1; V: TRBV5-1; DNA: TGCGCCAGCAGCGAGGGACAGCAGAATTCACCCCTCCACTTT; CDR3: CASSEGQQNSPLHF
J: TRBJ1-2; size: NA; length: 22; D: TRBD1; V: TRBV5-1; DNA: TGCGCCAGCAGCAGGGGGACAGGGGGCGTCACGTTAGGGAGGACGGTTAACTATGGCTACACCTTC; CDR3: CASSRGTGGVTLGRTVNYGYTF
J: TRBJ1-2; size: NA; length: 14; D: TRBD1; V: TRBV6-1; DNA: TGTGCCAGCAGTATACGACAGGGCCACTATGGCTACACCTTC; CDR3: CASSIRQGHYGYTF
J: TRBJ2-3; size: NA; length: 15; D: NA; V: TRBV27; DNA: TGTGCCAGCAGTTTATTGTTAACTAGCACAGATACGCAGTATTTT; CDR3: CASSLLLTSTDTQYF
J: TRBJ2-7; size: NA; length: 17; D: NA; V: TRBV4-3; DNA: TGCGCCAGCAGCCAAGATAGGGGCCCAGGCCAAGGCTACGAGCAGTACTTC; CDR3: CASSQDRGPGQGYEQYF
J: TRBJ2-7; size: NA; length: 16; D: TRBD2; V: TRBV5-1; DNA: TGCGCCAGCAGCTTTGGTACGGGACTAGCGGGATACGAGCAGTACTTC; CDR3: CASSFGTGLAGYEQYF
J: TRBJ2-7; size: many; length: 15; D: TRBD1; V: TRBV25-1; DNA: TGTGCCAGCAGTTCTCCCGGGGACAGGGGATACGAGCAGTACTTC; CDR3: CASSSPGDRGYEQYF
J: TRBJ2-7; size: NA; length: 16; D: NA; V: TRBV7-2; DNA: TGTGCCAGCAGCCTAAGATCGCTCCGACTCCCCTACGAGCAGTACTTC; CDR3: CASSLRSLRLPYEQYF
J: TRBJ1-1; size: NA; length: 15; D: NA; V: TRBV7-3; DNA: TGTGCCAGCAGCCTCTCCGGGGGGAGGCGGACTGAAGCTTTCTTT; CDR3: CASSLSGGRRTEAFF
J: TRBJ2-5; size: NA; length: 15; D: NA; V: TRBV12-5; DNA: TGTGCTAGTGGTTTGGGGGCGGGGATGGGAGAGACCCAGTACTTC; CDR3: CASGLGAGMGETQYF
J: TRBJ1-1; size: NA; length: 13; D: NA; V: TRBV27; DNA: TGTGCCAGCCAACCGGGGGGGAACACTGAAGCTTTCTTT; CDR3: CASQPGGNTEAFF
J: TRBJ2-1; size: NA; length: 14; D: TRBD2; V: TRBV2; DNA: TGTGCCAGCCTCCGGGCGGGGGGGCCCAATGAGCAGTTCTTC; CDR3: CASLRAGGPNEQFF
J: TRBJ2-1; size: few; length: 15; D: NA; V: TRBV9; DNA: TGTGCCAGCAGCGTAGCCGGGATTAACTACAATGAGCAGTTCTTC; CDR3: CASSVAGINYNEQFF
J: TRBJ1-3; size: NA; length: 15; D: TRBD1; V: TRBV4-2; DNA: TGTGCCAGCAGCCGAGACAGGGTGGGAGGAAACACCATATATTTT; CDR3: CASSRDRVGGNTIYF
J: TRBJ1-1; size: NA; length: 14; D: NA; V: TRBV11-2; DNA: TGTGCCAGCAGCTTAGGAGGGGGGAACACTGAAGCTTTCTTT; CDR3: CASSLGGGNTEAFF
J: TRBJ1-6; size: NA; length: 15; D: TRBD1; V: TRBV27; DNA: TGTGCCAGCAGCCTTATGGGACAGGCCAGGTCACCCCTCCACTTT; CDR3: CASSLMGQARSPLHF
J: TRBJ1-1; size: few; length: 17; D: NA; V: TRBV5-4; DNA: TGTGCCAGCAGCTTGGCGGGGGGAAGGGGAATGAACACTGAAGCTTTCTTT; CDR3: CASSLAGGRGMNTEAFF
J: TRBJ2-7; size: NA; length: 16; D: TRBD2; V: TRBV5-1; DNA: TGCGCCAGCAGCTTGTTGGTAACTAGCGGGAGGTACGAGCAGTACTTC; CDR3: CASSLLVTSGRYEQYF
J: TRBJ1-5; size: NA; length: 14; D: TRBD1; V: TRBV7-2; DNA: TGTGCCAGCAGCCAGACAGGGTTTGGGCAGCCCCAGCATTTT; CDR3: CASSQTGFGQPQHF
J: TRBJ2-5; size: NA; length: 17; D: TRBD2; V: TRBV4-2; DNA: TGTGCCAGCAGCCAAGGATCTAGCGGGAGGTCCCAAGAGACCCAGTACTTC; CDR3: CASSQGSSGRSQETQYF
J: TRBJ2-1; size: NA; length: 12; D: NA; V: TRBV9; DNA: TGTGCCAGCAGCGTACGGGAAGGAGGGCAGTTCTTC; CDR3: CASSVREGGQFF
J: TRBJ1-2; size: NA; length: 14; D: NA; V: TRBV9; DNA: TGTGCCAGCAGCACGGGGGGAGCTAACTATGGCTACACCTTC; CDR3: CASSTGGANYGYTF
J: TRBJ1-2; size: NA; length: 14; D: TRBD1; V: TRBV27; DNA: TGTGCCAGCAAATATGGACAGGGAGACTATGGCTACACCTTC; CDR3: CASKYGQGDYGYTF
J: TRBJ2-7; size: once; length: 15; D: TRBD1; V: TRBV5-1; DNA: TGCGCCAGCAGCCCGGGACAGGGCTTTCTCTACGAGCAGTACTTC; CDR3: CASSPGQGFLYEQYF
J: TRBJ1-2; size: NA; length: 15; D: TRBD1; V: TRBV7-9; DNA: TGTGCCAGCAGCTTAGGAGGGACAGGGGTTCCTTTTTTCACCTTC; CDR3: CASSLGGTGVPFFTF
J: TRBJ1-1; size: NA; length: 14; D: NA; V: TRBV2; DNA: TGTGCCAGCAGTGAAGCGCGTCGGGGGGCTGAAGCTTTCTTT; CDR3: CASSEARRGAEAFF
J: TRBJ1-1; size: NA; length: 12; D: TRBD1; V: TRBV11-2; DNA: TGTGCCAGCAGTAACAGGGGGAGGTTGGCTTTCTTT; CDR3: CASSNRGRLAFF
J: TRBJ2-3; size: once; length: 17; D: TRBD1; V: TRBV7-3; DNA: TGTGCCAGCAGCCGAGGCAAGGGGGCCGGGGGCACAGATACGCAGTATTTT; CDR3: CASSRGKGAGGTDTQYF
J: TRBJ2-7; size: once; length: 13; D: NA; V: TRBV2; DNA: TGTGCCAGCAGTGGGCCGGGCTCCTACGAGCAGTACTTC; CDR3: CASSGPGSYEQYF
J: TRBJ2-2; size: few; length: 14; D: NA; V: TRBV19; DNA: TGTGCCAGTAGTCCTCGAGGGGGAACCGGGGAGCTGTTTTTT; CDR3: CASSPRGGTGELFF
J: TRBJ1-1; size: few; length: 11; D: NA; V: TRBV19; DNA: TGTGCCAGTAGATTCCAGGGTGAAGCTTTCTTT; CDR3: CASRFQGEAFF
J: TRBJ2-3; size: NA; length: 14; D: TRBD2; V: TRBV27; DNA: TGTGCCAGCAATCGGGAGGGAGTCACAGATACGCAGTATTTT; CDR3: CASNREGVTDTQYF
J: TRBJ2-1; size: NA; length: 14; D: NA; V: TRBV6-6; DNA: TGTGCCAGCAGTTTCACAGGGTATGGCAATGAGCAGTTCTTC; CDR3: CASSFTGYGNEQFF
J: TRBJ2-7; size: NA; length: 17; D: TRBD2; V: TRBV4-3; DNA: TGCGCCAGCAGCCGGAAACTAAGCGGGAGGGCGGTTGGCGAGCAGTACTTC; CDR3: CASSRKLSGRAVGEQYF
J: TRBJ2-7; size: NA; length: 14; D: NA; V: TRBV19; DNA: TGTGCCAGTAGCCCCACGGGAAGGGCAATCGAGCAGTACTTC; CDR3: CASSPTGRAIEQYF
J: TRBJ1-2; size: NA; length: 15; D: NA; V: TRBV19; DNA: TGTGCCAGTAGAACCTCCAGGGCTCGGGCCCATGGCTACACCTTC; CDR3: CASRTSRARAHGYTF
J: TRBJ1-2; size: NA; length: 13; D: NA; V: TRBV10-1; DNA: TGCGCCAGCAGTGACAGGTCCAACTATGGCTACACCTTC; CDR3: CASSDRSNYGYTF
J: TRBJ2-1; size: few; length: 12; D: NA; V: TRBV5-1; DNA: TGCGCCAGCAGTCTGTCCCACAATGAGCAGTTCTTC; CDR3: CASSLSHNEQFF
J: TRBJ2-3; size: NA; length: 15; D: NA; V: TRBV7-9; DNA: TGTGCCAGCAGCTTATTGCGGCGGAGCACAGATACGCAGTATTTT; CDR3: CASSLLRRSTDTQYF
J: TRBJ2-3; size: NA; length: 16; D: NA; V: TRBV6-5; DNA: TGTGCCAGCAGTTACGTCGGGGGATCGATAACAGATACGCAGTATTTT; CDR3: CASSYVGGSITDTQYF
J: TRBJ2-5; size: NA; length: 14; D: NA; V: TRBV30; DNA: TGTGCCTGGAGTGTTGGTGGGAGCCAAGAGACCCAGTACTTC; CDR3: CAWSVGGSQETQYF
J: TRBJ1-2; size: NA; length: 13; D: NA; V: TRBV5-6; DNA: TGTGCCAGCAGGACGGACACACACTATGGCTACACCTTC; CDR3: CASRTDTHYGYTF
J: TRBJ2-2; size: NA; length: 14; D: NA; V: TRBV11-2; DNA: TGTGCCAGCAGCTTATCGTCCCTCACCGGGGAGCTGTTTTTT; CDR3: CASSLSSLTGELFF
J: TRBJ2-5; size: few; length: 14; D: TRBD1; V: TRBV4-1; DNA: TGCGCCAGCAGCTCCTGGACAGGGGTAGAGACCCAGTACTTC; CDR3: CASSSWTGVETQYF
J: TRBJ1-4; size: few; length: 14; D: NA; V: TRBV7-9; DNA: TGTGCCAGCAGCTTACTGGGGGGGAATGAAAAACTGTTTTTT; CDR3: CASSLLGGNEKLFF
J: TRBJ2-3; size: NA; length: 13; D: NA; V: TRBV7-3; DNA: TGTGCCAGCAGCTTGCAGGCCCAAGATACGCAGTATTTT; CDR3: CASSLQAQDTQYF